Reported below is one TCR beta chain. Per the original methods: Counts of nucleated cells, estimated from reference gene primer amplification, were obtained. Assay used: immunoSEQ multiplex PCR; TCRdb lists only in-frame clones, some missing. That table is the source of V, J and clone size, and D and trimming were worked out from the DNA. The sample lists 130,000 or so clones; around 80% were seen once. These data belong to a study of blood T cell repertoires in COVID-19. Study information: COVID-19 samples collected from the United States, Italy and Spain covered acute and convalescent phases. Sample material is recorded as cDNA or gDNA derived from T cells, B-cell-depleted T cells, or PBMCs.

This CDR3 has 15 amino acids. V lost 4 bases and J lost 2, with 10 bases in between. Germline values: CDR1 SGHDT, CDR2 YYEEEE. This TCR was recovered from a man aged 45-65 years with acute or convalescent COVID-19. Specimen: peripheral blood. V is TRBV5-6 and J is TRBJ2-6; no definite D call. CDR3 region: CASSLSGTGANVLTF. In DNA, the CDR3 is TGTGCCAGCAGCCTCTCGGGTACTGGGGCCAACGTCCTGACTTTC.